This entry is about one T cell receptor beta chain. What it recognizes is unknown. These data come from a study of T cells in Graves' hyperthyroidism and ophthalmopathy. The PBMCs were sourced from fresh peripheral blood (approximately 10 ml). Study-wide results and caveats: Blood shared most expanded thyroid clonotypes above 0.001. Through a model of 13 V-J features, ophthalmopathy was separated from stable hyperthyroidism.

V dropped 4 bases and J dropped 1 base, with 10 bases sitting between them. Germline CDR1 MNHNS, CDR2 SASEGT. There are 15 residues in the CDR3. What was amplified from RNA transcripts were TCR beta CDR3 regions. When the TCR CDR3 underwent first-round RT-PCR, the HTBI primer set was used. Using its own MiXCR run on the multiplex PCR reads, TCRdb lists one record per CDR3 protein. The table has 370,000 or so distinct CDR3 sequences, roughly 25% seen once. This chain links TRBV6-1 with TRBJ2-2; unclear D gene. The sample taken for sequencing was blood. This sequence originates from a man between 45 and 60 years old with Graves' hyperthyroidism. The CDR3 coding sequence is TGTGCCAGCAGTGGGATTAGTTGGAACACCGGGGAGCTGTTTTTT. Protein product: CASSGISWNTGELFF.